This is a list of T cell receptor beta chains from one sample in a study of cytotoxic CD8 clonotypes in ibrutinib-treated CLL. This table comes from immunoSEQ multiplex PCR, and its TCRdb copy is limited to in-frame clones, with some not included. This sample yields roughly 300,000 clones, of which 65% to 85% are seen a single time; 5.6% belongs to the top ten. This specimen consisted of PBMCs, obtained at disease progression, from a patient treated with ibrutinib. These receptors were collected from a human donor with chronic lymphocytic leukemia. CDR3s include the opening cysteine and the closing phenylalanine or tryptophan. D genes are given only for firm matches.

j_call v_call d_call cdr3_nt cdr3_aa
TRBJ1-2 TRBV28 . TGTGCCAGCACAATAGGGGGGGTTGGCTACACCTTC CASTIGGVGYTF
TRBJ2-3 TRBV29-1 TRBD2 TGCAGCGTTATGACTAGCGGGATATTTGATACGCAGTATTTT CSVMTSGIFDTQYF
TRBJ2-3 TRBV9 . TGTGCCCCGGGATGTGGGACAGATACGCAGTATTTT CAPGCGTDTQYF
TRBJ1-1 TRBV10-1 TRBD1 TGCGCCGTCCGGACAGGGGCCGATACTGAAGCTTTCTTT CAVRTGADTEAFF
TRBJ2-2 TRBV7-2 . TGTGCCAGCAGCTTATCCCCCGGGGGAGTCGGCGGGGAGCTGTTTTTT CASSLSPGGVGGELFF
TRBJ2-3 TRBV4-2 TRBD2 TGTGCCAGCAGCCAAGATGGGACTAGCGGCGGGGCAGATACGCAGTATTTT CASSQDGTSGGADTQYF
TRBJ1-2 TRBV28 . TGTGCCAGCACGGGGAACTATGGCTACACCTTC CASTGNYGYTF
TRBJ1-5 TRBV5-1 . TGCGCCAGCAGCATAACAGGGAATCAGCCCCAGCATTTT CASSITGNQPQHF
TRBJ2-5 TRBV5-6 . TGTGCCAGCAGCCTCTTAGGACAGATTCAAGAGACCCAGTACTTC CASSLLGQIQETQYF
TRBJ1-2 TRBV7-2 . TGTGCCAGCAGCGTCGGGGGGGCACACGGCTACACCTTC CASSVGGAHGYTF